Presented here are 16 T cell receptor beta chains from one specimen sequenced in a study of early T cells in non-severe SARS-CoV-2 infection. MiXCR, applied by TCRdb to the 5' RACE reads, yields one record per CDR3 protein. The data contain some 77,000 distinct CDR3 sequences, about 5% of them seen just once; the ten biggest clones take up approximately 7%. The sample here was whole blood, taken at baseline. All receptors come from an adult who was a healthcare worker with PCR-confirmed SARS-CoV-2 infection or an uninfected control (not recorded which).

This clonotype is labeled medium-sized. The chain is built from TRBV27 and TRBJ2-5; TRBD1 agrees at 9 bases. V shed 5 bases and J 3 bases; nucleotides not matched to a gene: 16. The length of the CDR3 is 18 residues. Germline CDR1 MNHEY, CDR2 SMNVEV (reference sequence). CDR3 DNA: TGTGCCAGCAGTCCCTTAACGGGACAGGGAAATCAAAAAGAGACCCAGTACTTC. Protein sequence: CASSPLTGQGNQKETQYF.

This clonotype has only a few counts. This rearrangement joins TRBV7-9 to TRBJ1-4; D call uncertain. The CDR3 sequence is 11 residues long. Trimming removed 5 bases at V and 5 bases at J, with 3 bases between. Per the germline V gene, CDR1 is SEHNR and CDR2 is FQNEAQ (reference sequence). CDR3 in amino acids: CASSTNEKLFF. In nucleotides, the CDR3 is TGTGCCAGCAGCACAAATGAAAAACTGTTTTTT.

This clonotype was found many times. The chain is built from TRBV11-2 and TRBJ2-7, with TRBD1 matching 12 bases. J was trimmed by 4 bases and V by 1 base; bases with no gene match: 5. The CDR3 runs to 16 residues. Germline assignment: CDR1 SGHAT and CDR2 FQNNGV. The CDR3 here is CASSLVRGQGAYEQYF. The CDR3 DNA is TGTGCCAGCAGCTTAGTACGGGGACAGGGGGCGTACGAGCAGTACTTC.

This clonotype was found many times. The rearrangement uses TRBV6-5 and TRBJ2-7, with D perhaps matching TRBD2 (6 bases). Trimming stripped 4 bases from V and 3 bases from J, with 19 bases between. The CDR3 is 16 amino acids. Looked up from germline, CDR1 is MNHEY and CDR2 is SVGAGI. The CDR3 DNA reads TGTGCCAGCAGTTTTGTTCCGGAGAGCGGGTTCTACGAGCAGTACTTC. Its protein is CASSFVPESGFYEQYF.

The chain combines TRBV5-4 with TRBJ2-2; 7 bases align to TRBD2. CDR1 and CDR2 (germline): SGHNT, YYREEE (reference sequence). The CDR3 has 14 residues. The V segment lost 2 bases and the J segment 6 bases; nucleotides outside the gene matches: 4. In nucleotides, the CDR3 is TGTGCCAGCAGCTTCCCGGGAGGCGCCGGGGAGCTGTTTTTT. Amino acids: CASSFPGGAGELFF.

This clonotype was picked up many times. This chain uses TRBV19 with TRBJ2-6, with 9 positions matching TRBD2. With 7 bases clipped from V and 0 bases from J, the junction kept 10 bases outside the gene matches. The CDR3 extends over 18 amino acids. Germline assignment: CDR1 LNHDA and CDR2 SQIVND (reference sequence). The CDR3 region has the DNA TGTGCCAGTACCAATTTTCTAGCGGGACCCTCTGGGGCCAACGTCCTGACTTTC. Translated, it gives CASTNFLAGPSGANVLTF.

This clonotype was counted between two and nine times. This chain connects TRBV15 to TRBJ1-5; the D is unclear. Germline lookup yields CDR1 LNHNV and CDR2 YYDKDF (reference sequence). The CDR3 has 14 amino acids. Trimming removed 0 bases from V and 3 bases from J, with 6 bases in between. CDR3 sequence (DNA): TGTGCCACCAGCAGAGATGGGATCAATCAGCCCCAGCATTTT. Translated, it gives CATSRDGINQPQHF.

Only a few counts were recorded for this clonotype. This chain links TRBV12-3 or TRBV12-4 with TRBJ1-1; D not certain. Between the trimmed V and J ends, which lost 3 bases and 5 bases, there was a span of 13 bases. The CDR3 runs to 14 residues. CDR3 amino acids: CASSFAGGPTEAFF. Written as DNA, the CDR3 is TGTGCCAGCAGTTTCGCCGGCGGGCCTACTGAAGCTTTCTTT.

This clonotype has a count of ten or more. The chain employs TRBV13 and TRBJ2-7, with 7 bases lining up with TRBD2. J was trimmed by 6 bases and V by 5 bases; bases with no gene match: 1. Germline V gene sequence: CDR1 PRHDT, CDR2 FYEKMQ (reference sequence). CDR3 length equals 11 residues. This CDR3 is CASSPGGEQYF. CDR3 DNA sequence: TGTGCCAGCAGCCCGGGAGGCGAGCAGTACTTC.

This clonotype was seen ten or more times. The rearrangement links TRBV6-6 to TRBJ2-7; no clear D gene. The CDR3 has 13 amino acids. The germline V gene has CDR1 MNHNY and CDR2 SVGAGI (reference sequence). V lost 6 bases, J lost 2 bases, and 11 bases lay in between. The CDR3 bases are TGTGCCAGCAGCTCCGGGCCTACCTACGAGCAGTACTTC. Translating gives CASSSGPTYEQYF.

The chain employs TRBV5-1 and TRBJ2-1; TRBD2 aligns across 7 bases. This CDR3 is 16 amino acids long. V was clipped by 4 bases and J by 0 bases; unmatched bases: 7. The germline gives CDR1 SGHRS, CDR2 YFSETQ. CDR3 sequence: CASSQPGLSSYNEQFF. The CDR3, as DNA: TGCGCCAGCAGCCAACCGGGACTAAGCTCCTACAATGAGCAGTTCTTC.

This clonotype turned up a few times. The V and J genes are TRBV30 and TRBJ1-2; D is uncertain. The CDR3 runs to 13 residues. Trimming pared 0 bases from V and 4 bases from J, leaving 9 bases between. Germline V gene lookup returns CDR1 GTSNPN and CDR2 SVGIG (reference sequence). CDR3 sequence reads: CAWSVNSIYGYTF. CDR3 bases: TGTGCCTGGAGTGTAAACAGTATCTATGGCTACACCTTC.

A few counts support this clonotype. The rearrangement uses TRBV24-1 and TRBJ2-1, with 9 bases matching TRBD2. This CDR3 is 15 amino acids long. The trim removed 4 bases at V and 12 bases at J, leaving 12 bases unmatched. Germline CDR1 KGHDR, CDR2 SFDVKD. The CDR3 reads CATSDPQTSGPGQFF. CDR3 bases: TGTGCCACCAGTGACCCTCAGACTAGCGGCCCTGGGCAGTTCTTC.

The table lists this clonotype with many counts. The V gene is TRBV20-1, the J gene TRBJ1-4; D is possibly TRBD1 (5 bases). CDR1 is DFQATT, CDR2 SNEGSKA, per germline (reference sequence). V lost 6 bases and J 7 bases, leaving 12 bases between the germline ends. CDR3 length: 12 amino acids. This CDR3 reads CSAAGFTEKLFF. For the CDR3, the DNA is TGCAGTGCAGCAGGGTTTACTGAAAAACTGTTTTTT.

The sample holds many counts of this clonotype. CDR3 DNA: TGTGCCAGCAGCTTAGCTTTAGCGGTCGATGAGCAGTTCTTC. Protein: CASSLALAVDEQFF. The chain employs TRBV11-3 and TRBJ2-1, with TRBD2 as a possible D gene (6 bases). With 1 base removed from V and 8 bases from J, the gap between germline ends came to 12 bases. CDR3 length: 14 residues. The germline CDR1 and CDR2 sequences are SGHNT and YENEEA.

This clonotype was counted at least ten times. The chain couples TRBV11-2 to TRBJ2-1, with D perhaps given as TRBD1 or TRBD2 (5 bases each). The CDR3 runs to 18 residues. Germline V lookup: CDR1 SGHAT, CDR2 FQNNGV. Trimming took off 2 bases at V and 0 bases at J, with 17 bases between the two ends. CDR3 bases: TGTGCCAGCAGCTTAAGGGCGACGGGGCGCCGCTCCTACAATGAGCAGTTCTTC. Amino acids: CASSLRATGRRSYNEQFF.